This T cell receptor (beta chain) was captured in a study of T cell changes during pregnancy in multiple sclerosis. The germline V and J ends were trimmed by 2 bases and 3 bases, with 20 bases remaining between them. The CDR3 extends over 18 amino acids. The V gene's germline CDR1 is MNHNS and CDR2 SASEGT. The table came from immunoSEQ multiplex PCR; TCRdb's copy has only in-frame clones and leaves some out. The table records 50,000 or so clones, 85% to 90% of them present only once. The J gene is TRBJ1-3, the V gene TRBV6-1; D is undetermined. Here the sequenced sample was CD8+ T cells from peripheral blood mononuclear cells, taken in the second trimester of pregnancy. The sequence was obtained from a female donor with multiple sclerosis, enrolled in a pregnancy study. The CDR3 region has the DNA TGTGCCAGCAGTGAAATGGTCGGGTCAGCTGGAGGTGGAAACACCATATATTTT. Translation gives CASSEMVGSAGGGNTIYF.